Described below is a single T cell receptor beta chain sequence and its context. The antigen it binds to is not known. Base qualities were left out, and no much larger clone turns up one base away. This sample is drawn from a study of blood T cell repertoires in COVID-19 (dated by TCRdb to 2018 to 2021). As for the study more broadly: The collaborator samples originated in the United States, Italy and Spain and spanned the acute and convalescent phases of COVID-19. Where HLA class I and class II types were available, the types were taken from metadata supplied by the sample provider, not from assay-based typing. The repertoires were released in a freely available public database intended as a resource for research on the immune response to SARS-CoV-2. The material from the prospective study consisted of cDNA or gDNA derived from T cells, B-cell-depleted T cells, or PBMCs. The dataset comprised deeply sampled blood TCRbeta repertoires from subjects exposed to, actively infected with, or recovered from COVID-19. Sample metadata almost always included a de-identified subject ID, COVID-19 status, age in years and sex. Samples came from the ongoing ImmuneRACE study (first 160 participants) plus 1,254 subjects from 6 global collaborators.

TCRbeta CDR3 regions were amplified from genomic DNA by means of the immunoSEQ Assay, a bias-controlled multiplex PCR. As for the authors' bioinformatics: The number of nucleated cells in each sample was estimated by amplification of reference gene primers within the assay. Sequence reads were collapsed and filtered to measure the absolute abundance of every unique TCRbeta CDR3 rearrangement. For each sample, productive Simpson clonality was calculated as the square root of Simpson's diversity index over productive rearrangements. TCRdb took over this immuneACCESS table, retaining in-frame rearrangements with V and J assigned. Such tables are incomplete; in checked studies, under half of the missing clones stem from an unresolved V gene, and the remainder is unexplained. From that table come the V and J calls and clone size; the DNA was used to work out D and trimming. This sample has about 68,000 clones in its table, and 80% to 90% of those were observed once. Clones ranked in the top ten supply 2.3% of the sample.

Summary of the overall study and its limitations: Clinical and demographic metadata were provided uncurated, with the amount varying by source and participant.

The collaborating institutions used their own protocols to collect whole blood in K2EDTA tubes. For TCRbeta analysis, collaborators shipped samples in one of three forms: frozen whole blood, isolated PBMCs, or DNA extracted from either of those sample types. Spanning cysteine to phenylalanine, the CDR3 consists of 16 amino acids. The read is trimmed to its CDR3 DNA, 48 bases read in frame from base 1. CDR1 and CDR2 were assigned from the germline V gene (reference sequence) as MNHEY and SMNVEV. Cut back by 0 bases and 3 bases, the V and J ends lie 14 bases apart. This TCR was sampled from a human donor in a cohort sampled during active COVID-19. Material for sequencing was peripheral blood. Recombination joined TRBV27 with TRBJ1-1, with an unclear D gene assignment. The CDR3 protein sequence reads: CASSLSTVSGHTEAFF. The DNA sequence is TGTGCCAGCAGTTTATCCACAGTGTCTGGCCACACTGAAGCTTTCTTT.